This entry lists 5 T cell receptor beta chains sequenced from one sample in a study of T cell responses to AZD1222 COVID-19 vaccine. Assay: immunoSEQ multiplex PCR; the TCRdb copy retains only in-frame clones and omits some. The sample has around 150,000 clones; roughly 92% are singletons. The sample here was peripheral blood, taken on day 0 of AZD1222 vaccination. These receptors originate from an adult in good health.

This clone was recorded once. V gene TRBV27 combines with J gene TRBJ2-2; TRBD1 or TRBD2 may be the D gene (5 bases each). CDR1 is MNHEY and CDR2 is SMNVEV in the germline V gene (reference sequence). V was clipped by 4 bases and J by 5 bases, with 14 bases between them. The CDR3 runs 15 residues. Here the CDR3 reads CASSYNGGVTGELFF. The CDR3 nucleotides are TGTGCCAGCAGTTACAATGGGGGAGTGACCGGGGAGCTGTTTTTT.

The chain joins TRBV28 to TRBJ2-6, with D unresolved. The V and J ends lost 7 bases and 0 bases respectively, with 13 bases between them. The germline CDR1 and CDR2 sequences are MDHEN and SYDVKM. CDR3 size: 16 residues. The CDR3 nucleotides read TGTGCCAGCAATGACTTACCAGACTCTGGGGCCAACGTCCTGACTTTC. This translates into CASNDLPDSGANVLTF. Drawing the rest from reference TRBV28 and TRBJ2-6, the complete variable domain is DVKVTQSSRYLVKRTGEKVFLECVQDMDHENMFWYRQDPGLGLRLIYFSYDVKMKEKGDIPEGYSVSREKKERFSLILESASTNQTSMYLCASNDLPDSGANVLTFGAGSRLTVL.

The genes are TRBV11-2 and TRBJ1-1; D remains unclear. V was cut by 4 bases and J by 4 bases, with 16 bases left in between. Germline CDR1 reads SGHAT; CDR2 reads FQNNGV. This CDR3 has 15 amino acids. CDR3: CASSSGFVGSTEAFF. The CDR3 coding sequence is TGTGCCAGCAGCTCCGGGTTTGTGGGGAGCACTGAAGCTTTCTTT.

The V call is TRBV5-6, the J call TRBJ1-2; D gene uncertain. Germline V gene lookup returns CDR1 SGHDT and CDR2 YYEEEE. The V gene lost 4 bases and the J gene lost 0 bases, with 10 bases spanning the gap. This CDR3 is 14 amino acids long. DNA for the CDR3: TGTGCCAGCAGCCCGGCCATTTCTAACTATGGCTACACCTTC. This gives the protein CASSPAISNYGYTF.

The count of this clone is one. The chain couples TRBV29-1 to TRBJ2-7, with 8 bases aligning to TRBD2. The trim removed 6 bases at V and 1 base at J, leaving 8 bases unmatched. This CDR3 is 14 amino acids long. The V gene's germline CDR1 is SQVTM and CDR2 ANQGSEA. CDR3 region: CSVAGAGGSYEQYF. In DNA, the CDR3 is TGCAGCGTAGCGGGGGCGGGCGGGTCCTACGAGCAGTACTTC.